This TCR beta chain was sequenced for a study of blood T cell repertoires in COVID-19. By frequency in the sample, this clone is medium-sized (0.01 to 0.1%). Profiled with immunoSEQ multiplex PCR; TCRdb holds only in-frame clones, not every one. Of approximately 11,000 clones listed, 75% to 90% are singletons. There are 15 residues in the CDR3. Germline V gene lookup returns CDR1 SGDLS and CDR2 YYNGEE. The V end lost 3 bases, the J end lost 4 bases, and 14 bases lay between the germline ends. This chain links TRBV9 with TRBJ2-1; perhaps TRBD2 as D (6 bases). This receptor was obtained from a human donor in a cohort sampled during active COVID-19. Sample: peripheral blood. The CDR3 sequence is CASSARDWIYNEQFF. CDR3 coding DNA: TGTGCCAGCAGCGCCCGGGACTGGATTTACAATGAGCAGTTCTTC.